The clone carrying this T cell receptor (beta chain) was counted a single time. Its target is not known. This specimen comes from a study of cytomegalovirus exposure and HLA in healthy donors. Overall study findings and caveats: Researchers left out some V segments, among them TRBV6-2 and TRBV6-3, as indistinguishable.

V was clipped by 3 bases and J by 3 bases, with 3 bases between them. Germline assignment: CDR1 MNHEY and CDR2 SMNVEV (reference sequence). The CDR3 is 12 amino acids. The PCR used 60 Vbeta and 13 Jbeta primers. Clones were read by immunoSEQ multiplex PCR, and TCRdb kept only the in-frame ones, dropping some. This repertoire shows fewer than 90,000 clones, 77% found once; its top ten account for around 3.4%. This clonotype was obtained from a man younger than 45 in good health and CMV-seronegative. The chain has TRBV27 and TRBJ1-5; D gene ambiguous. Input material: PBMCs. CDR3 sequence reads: CASSFLNQPQHF. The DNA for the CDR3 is TGTGCCAGCAGTTTTCTCAATCAGCCCCAGCATTTT.